Each of the 9 T cell receptor beta chains below was sequenced from the same sample in a study of tumor-infiltrating lymphocytes in primary liver carcinoma (dated by TCRdb to the late 2010s). Total RNA and DNA were co-extracted without cell sorting from roughly 20-30 mg of bulk tissue using the AllPrep DNA/RNA mini kit. The listed sequencing device is Illumina HiSeq 2500. A constant-region primer and ProtoScript II reverse transcriptase were used to reverse-transcribe TCRbeta-specific cDNA from roughly 500 ng total RNA. The TCRbeta libraries were prepared through three rounds of nested multiplex PCR following a slightly modified ARM-PCR procedure. Multiplex TRBV1-TRBV30 forward primers and a Cbeta reverse primer were used in the first two PCR rounds, each of which was run for around 10 cycles. TCRdb applied fastp at Q25 and MiXCR to the public reads, then kept only in-frame beta chains. One record per CDR3 amino acid sequence lists the most common genes and DNA. The sample table contains roughly 100,000 distinct CDR3 sequences; only one count was recorded for almost 70% of them. Around 9.5% of the sample is taken by the ten largest.

The sample consisted of liver tumor tissue from sampling region 5. The meaning of the sample's cell subset or site label: tumor region T5, tumor centre. The receptor source for this set is a woman in her fifties or sixties with primary liver carcinoma and hepatitis B virus infection.

V usage is TRBV12-3 or TRBV12-4 and J usage is TRBJ2-3, with no clear D. This CDR3 comprises 14 residues. Trimming stripped 6 bases from V and 1 base from J, with 11 bases between. This CDR3 is CASSSLSGTDTQYF. The CDR3 DNA follows: TGTGCCAGCAGCTCCCTTTCGGGCACAGATACGCAGTATTTT.

In its sample, this clonotype was seen a few times. V is TRBV28 and J is TRBJ2-1; 9 bases line up with TRBD2. Germline V lookup: CDR1 MDHEN, CDR2 SYDVKM. Germline trimming cut 3 bases from V and 9 bases from J; bases unmatched to any gene: 9. This CDR3 comprises 15 residues. DNA for the CDR3: TGTGCCAGCAGTTTGATAGCGGGAGTAAGGGGTGAGCAGTTCTTC. It translates to CASSLIAGVRGEQFF.

The sample holds one count of this clonotype. This may be a read error, as it is one base from a much larger clone. V gene TRBV10-2 combines with J gene TRBJ2-7; D remains ambiguous. V was pared by 6 bases and J by 2 bases, with 11 bases between. This CDR3 spans 13 amino acids. Germline CDR1 is WSHSY and CDR2 is SAAADI. CDR3 in amino acids: CASRARPTYEQYF. CDR3 nucleotide sequence: TGCGCCAGCAGAGCTAGACCTACCTACGAGCAGTACTTC.

Regarding this clonotype: A junction end diverges from the germline sequence, so it may reflect a read error. The chain uses TRBV28 and TRBJ2-1; TRBD2 agrees at 7 bases. The CDR3 loop spans 15 amino acids. Germline V CDR1 and CDR2: MDHEN, SYDVKM. The CDR3 loop reads CVSGADSSSYNVQFF. The DNA of the CDR3 is TGTGTCAGCGGGGCCGACTCAAGCTCCTACAATGTGCAGTTTTTC. Filled out from reference TRBV28 and TRBJ2-1, the complete variable domain reads DVKVTQSSRYLVKRTGEKVFLECVQDMDHENMFWYRQDPGLGLRLIYFSYDVKMKEKGDIPEGYSVSREKKERFSLILESASTNQTSMYLCVSGADSSSYNVQFFGPGTRLTVL.

This clonotype occurred once. A much bigger clone sits one base away, suggesting this may be a read error. The CDR3 loop is CAISPIGNNQPQHF. CDR3 coding DNA: TGTGCCATCAGTCCAATAGGGAACAATCAGCCCCAGCATTTT. The chain joins TRBV10-3 to TRBJ1-5; D uncertain. Germline V gene lookup returns CDR1 ENHRY and CDR2 SYGVKD. This CDR3 has 14 residues. V was trimmed by 5 bases and J by 3 bases, leaving 11 bases between them.

Of note for this clonotype: One end of the junction varies from germline; a read error may be responsible. The V and J genes are TRBV12-3 or TRBV12-4 and TRBJ2-7; 11 bases match TRBD2. This CDR3 is built from 15 residues. The CDR3 here is CVSSTSSGRWYEQYF. The CDR3 DNA reads TGTGTCAGCAGCACCTCTAGCGGGAGGTGGTACGAGCAGTACTTC.

V gene TRBV11-3 combines with J gene TRBJ2-7; D not certain. Germline loops: CDR1 SGHNT, CDR2 YENEEA. The CDR3 totals 15 residues. V gave up 9 bases and J gave up 3 bases, with 21 bases separating them. For the CDR3, the DNA is TGTGCCAGTAACTTCTCCCCCCAGGACGGCTACGAGCAGTACTTC. It specifies CASNFSPQDGYEQYF.

On this clonotype itself: At one end the junction does not follow the germline gene, possibly because of a read error. The rearrangement links TRBV7-8 to TRBJ2-2; TRBD2 agrees at 8 bases. Germline-derived CDR1 and CDR2 are SGHVS and FQNEAQ. The CDR3 loop spans 19 amino acids. CDR3 in amino acids: CASSWGRGQAGEKTRELFF. In DNA, the CDR3 is TGTGCGAGCAGCTGGGGGAGGGGACAAGCGGGAGAGAAGACCAGGGAGCTATTTTTT.

This clonotype was seen more than once but under ten times. The chain couples TRBV18 to TRBJ2-3, with TRBD2 matching over 9 bases. Germline V gene data show CDR1 as KGHSH and CDR2 as LQKENI. After removal of 3 bases from V and 4 bases from J, the junction contained 8 bases not matched to a gene. The CDR3 has 16 amino acids. The CDR3 nucleotides are TGTGCCAGCTCACCCCGACTAGCGGCGGCGGCAGATACGCAGTATTTT. It encodes CASSPRLAAAADTQYF.